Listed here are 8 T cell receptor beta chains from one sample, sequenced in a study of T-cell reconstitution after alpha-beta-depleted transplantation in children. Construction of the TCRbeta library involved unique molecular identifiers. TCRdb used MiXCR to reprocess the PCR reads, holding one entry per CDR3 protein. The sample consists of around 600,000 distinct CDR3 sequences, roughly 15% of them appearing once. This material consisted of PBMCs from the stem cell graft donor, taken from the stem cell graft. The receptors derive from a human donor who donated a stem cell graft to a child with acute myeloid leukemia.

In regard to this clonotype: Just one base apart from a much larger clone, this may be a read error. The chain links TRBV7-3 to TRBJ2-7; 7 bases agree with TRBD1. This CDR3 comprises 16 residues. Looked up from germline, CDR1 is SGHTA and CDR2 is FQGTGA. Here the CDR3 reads CPSSAFGTVISYEQYF. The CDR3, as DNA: TGTCCCAGCAGCGCTTTCGGGACAGTGATCTCCTACGAGCAGTACTTC.

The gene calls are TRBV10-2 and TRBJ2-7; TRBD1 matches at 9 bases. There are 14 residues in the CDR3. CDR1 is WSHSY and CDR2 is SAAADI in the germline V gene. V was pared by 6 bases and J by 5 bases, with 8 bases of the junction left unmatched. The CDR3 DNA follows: TGCGCCAGCAGGCTACAGGGGGCAAGGGACGAGCAGTACGTC. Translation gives CASRLQGARDEQYV.

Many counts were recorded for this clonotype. CDR3 loop: CSARPGTVNSPLHF. The DNA for the CDR3 is TGCAGTGCTAGACCCGGGACAGTTAATTCACCCCTCCACTTT. V usage is TRBV20-1 and J usage is TRBJ1-6; 7 bases map to TRBD1. This CDR3 spans 14 amino acids. Trimming at V came to 2 bases and at J to 6 bases, leaving 4 bases not matched to a gene. The V gene's germline CDR1 is DFQATT and CDR2 SNEGSKA (reference sequence).

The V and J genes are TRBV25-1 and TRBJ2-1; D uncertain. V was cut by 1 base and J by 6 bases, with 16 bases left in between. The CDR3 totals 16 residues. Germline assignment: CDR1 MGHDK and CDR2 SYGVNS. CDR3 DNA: TGTGCCAGCAGTGAATTTTTTCTCATGGCCTCCAATGAGCAGTTCTTC. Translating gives CASSEFFLMASNEQFF.

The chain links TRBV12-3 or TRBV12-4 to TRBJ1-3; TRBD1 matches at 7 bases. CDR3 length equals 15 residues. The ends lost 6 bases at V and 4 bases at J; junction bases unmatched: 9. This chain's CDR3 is CASSRRRGVGNTIYF. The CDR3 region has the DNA TGTGCCAGCAGCCGGCGCAGGGGGGTCGGAAACACCATATATTTT.

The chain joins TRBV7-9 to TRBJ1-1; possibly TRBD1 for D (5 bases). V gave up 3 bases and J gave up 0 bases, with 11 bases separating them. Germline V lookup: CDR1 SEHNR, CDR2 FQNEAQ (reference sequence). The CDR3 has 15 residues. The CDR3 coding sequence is TGTGCCAGCAGCTTCCAGGGTTCTTTGAACACTGAAGCTTTCTTT. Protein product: CASSFQGSLNTEAFF.

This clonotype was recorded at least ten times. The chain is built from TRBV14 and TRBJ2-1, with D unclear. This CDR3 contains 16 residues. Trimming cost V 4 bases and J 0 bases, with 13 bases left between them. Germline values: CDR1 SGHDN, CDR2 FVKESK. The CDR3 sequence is CASSPDAALSYNEQFF. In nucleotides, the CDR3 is TGTGCCAGCAGCCCCGACGCGGCCCTCTCCTACAATGAGCAGTTCTTC.

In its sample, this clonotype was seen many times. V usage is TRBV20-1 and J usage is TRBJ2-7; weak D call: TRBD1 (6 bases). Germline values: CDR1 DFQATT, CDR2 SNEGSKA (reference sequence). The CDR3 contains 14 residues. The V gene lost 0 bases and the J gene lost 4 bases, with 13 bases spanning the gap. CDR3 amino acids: CSARDREQGYEQYV. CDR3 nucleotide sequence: TGCAGTGCTAGAGATCGCGAACAGGGTTACGAGCAGTACGTC.